These 31 T cell receptor beta chains share one sample of origin, sequenced in a study of cytomegalovirus exposure and HLA in healthy donors. Use of 60 Vbeta and 13 Jbeta primers characterized the PCR. The table came from immunoSEQ multiplex PCR; TCRdb's copy has only in-frame clones and leaves some out. The sample lists 81,000 or so clones; less than 65% were seen once. Sequenced: PBMCs. Receptors were obtained from a woman aged 30 to 39 in good health and CMV-seropositive.

The table lists this clone with a few counts. The chain couples TRBV10-3 to TRBJ2-7; D perhaps matches TRBD2 (6 bases). The V and J ends lost 2 bases and 3 bases respectively, with 23 bases between them. Germline-derived CDR1 and CDR2 are ENHRY and SYGVKD. CDR3 length equals 18 residues. CDR3 residues: CAISEPTPGRGSGYEQYF. The CDR3, as DNA: TGTGCCATCAGTGAGCCGACCCCGGGCCGGGGGTCGGGCTACGAGCAGTACTTC.

The gene calls are TRBV4-1 and TRBJ1-2; D may be TRBD1 (5 bases). This CDR3 spans 17 amino acids. V shed 0 bases and J shed 0 bases, with 14 bases lying between them. Germline CDR1 reads MGHRA; CDR2 reads YSYEKL. The CDR3 region is CASSQDTHTGTNYGYTF. The CDR3 nucleotides read TGCGCCAGCAGCCAAGATACACACACAGGAACTAACTATGGCTACACCTTC.

This rearrangement joins TRBV6-6 to TRBJ1-2; 10 nucleotides match TRBD1. The CDR3 contains 16 residues. V was pared by 0 bases and J by 2 bases, with 3 bases of the junction left unmatched. CDR1 and CDR2 (germline): MNHNY, SVGAGI (reference sequence). DNA of the CDR3: TGTGCCAGCAGTTACTCGACAGGGGGCTACAACTATGGCTACACCTTC. The encoded protein is CASSYSTGGYNYGYTF.

The rearrangement joins TRBV27 to TRBJ2-2, with TRBD2 matching 10 bases. This CDR3 comprises 17 residues. V lost 4 bases and J lost 4; bases outside the gene matches: 9. Germline CDR1 reads MNHEY; CDR2 reads SMNVEV (reference sequence). The CDR3 reads CASSYHPSGGGTGELFF. CDR3 nucleotides: TGTGCCAGCAGTTACCACCCTAGCGGGGGTGGCACCGGGGAGCTGTTTTTT.

V gene TRBV4-1 combines with J gene TRBJ2-3; D possibly corresponds to TRBD2 (5 bases). The V end lost 3 bases, the J end lost 4 bases, and 11 bases lay between the germline ends. The CDR3 length is 14 residues. Germline CDR1 reads MGHRA; CDR2 reads YSYEKL. The CDR3 bases are TGCGCCAGCAGCCATCGAGCGGAGGCAGATACGCAGTATTTT. This encodes CASSHRAEADTQYF.

The V and J genes are TRBV2 and TRBJ2-3, with D maybe TRBD2 (7 bases). Germline V gene sequence: CDR1 SNHLY, CDR2 FYNNEI. This CDR3 has 16 residues. V dropped 1 base and J dropped 3 bases, with 14 bases sitting between them. The CDR3 nucleotides are TGTGCCAGCAGTGAAGTACGGGGGGCCTCAACAGATACGCAGTATTTT. Amino acids: CASSEVRGASTDTQYF.

This clone was found a few times. The CDR3 protein is CASSETGGSNQPQHF. CDR3 in DNA: TGTGCCAGCAGTGAAACGGGGGGAAGCAATCAGCCCCAGCATTTT. This chain uses TRBV6-4 with TRBJ1-5; D possibly corresponds to TRBD1 (5 bases). Looked up from germline, CDR1 is MRHNA and CDR2 is SNTAGT. There are 15 residues in the CDR3. V lost 3 bases, J lost 1 base, and 10 bases lay in between.

V usage is TRBV28 and J usage is TRBJ2-7; perhaps TRBD1 as D (5 bases). Germline loops: CDR1 MDHEN, CDR2 SYDVKM. Trimming removed 4 bases at V and 4 bases at J, with 17 bases between. This CDR3 has 15 amino acids. For the CDR3, the DNA is TGTGCCAGCAGTTCCCCAGGGCCTACAAGTTACGAGCAGTACTTC. It encodes CASSSPGPTSYEQYF.

The gene calls are TRBV5-6 and TRBJ2-7, with 8 bases that match TRBD2. After removal of 2 bases from V and 1 base from J, the junction contained 2 bases not matched to a gene. The CDR3 consists of 14 residues. Germline CDR1 is SGHDT and CDR2 is YYEEEE. CDR3: CASSFGTSSYEQYF. CDR3 in DNA: TGTGCCAGCAGCTTCGGGACTAGTTCCTACGAGCAGTACTTC.

The rearrangement uses TRBV25-1 and TRBJ1-1; D remains ambiguous. Germline-derived CDR1 and CDR2 are MGHDK and SYGVNS. The V end lost 6 bases, the J end lost 5 bases, and 19 bases lay between the germline ends. The CDR3 is 15 amino acids. This CDR3 is CASSDLQTPGTEAFF. The CDR3 DNA is TGTGCCAGCAGCGACTTACAGACCCCGGGGACTGAAGCTTTCTTT.

This chain connects TRBV18 to TRBJ2-7; 7 bases align to TRBD2. The V gene end was trimmed by 4 bases and the J gene end by 5 bases; junction bases not matched to a gene: 2. Germline assignment: CDR1 KGHSH and CDR2 LQKENI. The CDR3 totals 12 residues. CDR3 in DNA: TGTGCCAGCTCACGGCTAGCGGACGAGCAGTACTTC. It specifies CASSRLADEQYF.

Only a few counts were recorded for this clone. The chain uses TRBV2 and TRBJ2-7; 10 bases map to TRBD1. The CDR3 contains 15 residues. Per the germline V gene, CDR1 is SNHLY and CDR2 is FYNNEI. Losses at the gene ends were 6 bases for V and 6 bases for J; bases not matched to a gene: 11. The CDR3 reads CASRATGTGEVEQYF. For the CDR3, the DNA is TGTGCCAGCAGAGCTACCGGGACAGGGGAAGTCGAGCAGTACTTC.

The chain couples TRBV7-9 to TRBJ1-1; 7 bases agree with TRBD1. Germline V lookup: CDR1 SEHNR, CDR2 FQNEAQ (reference sequence). V gave up 5 bases and J gave up 2 bases; unmatched junction bases: 8. The CDR3 sequence is 15 residues long. CDR3 protein: CASSGAGTVNTEAFF. Here the CDR3 DNA reads TGTGCCAGCAGCGGGGCGGGGACAGTAAACACTGAAGCTTTCTTT.

The genes are TRBV18 and TRBJ2-5, with TRBD1 as a possible D gene (6 bases). The CDR3 totals 13 residues. Germline values: CDR1 KGHSH, CDR2 LQKENI. Trimming took off 3 bases at V and 4 bases at J, with 9 bases between the two ends. The CDR3 DNA reads as TGTGCCAGCTCACCCGGCAGGGGAGAGACCCAGTACTTC. Translating it yields CASSPGRGETQYF.

The sample holds one count of this clone. The chain carries TRBV29-1 and TRBJ1-1; TRBD1 matches at 10 bases. With V trimmed by 4 bases and J by 8 bases, 4 bases remained unmatched. Germline loops: CDR1 SQVTM, CDR2 ANQGSEA. The CDR3 runs 12 residues. For the CDR3, the DNA is TGCAGCGTTGGACAGGGGGCGGGCGAAGCTTTCTTT. Amino acid sequence: CSVGQGAGEAFF.

The rearrangement joins TRBV21-1 to TRBJ1-5; the table's D call, TRBD1, was not checked against the DNA. TRBV21-1 is labeled a pseudogene. This CDR3 has 15 amino acids. As DNA, the CDR3 is TGTGCCAGCAGCAGCCAGGCGAATAGCAATCAGCCCCAGCATTTT. Translated: CASSSQANSNQPQHF.

V is TRBV5-1 and J is TRBJ2-3; D perhaps matches TRBD2 (6 bases). With 0 bases removed from V and 2 bases from J, the gap between germline ends came to 22 bases. Looked up from germline, CDR1 is SGHRS and CDR2 is YFSETQ. The CDR3 is 19 residues long. The CDR3 here is CASSLEDWVRGPFTDTQYF. CDR3 DNA sequence: TGCGCCAGCAGCTTGGAGGACTGGGTGCGGGGACCATTCACAGATACGCAGTATTTT.

The V and J genes are TRBV19 and TRBJ1-2; 10 positions match TRBD1. The germline gives CDR1 LNHDA, CDR2 SQIVND (reference sequence). This CDR3 comprises 15 residues. The V segment lost 5 bases and the J segment 2 bases; nucleotides outside the gene matches: 5. The CDR3 loop is CASSARQGANYGYTF. The CDR3 DNA reads as TGTGCCAGTAGTGCCCGACAGGGGGCAAACTATGGCTACACCTTC.

V gene TRBV4-1 combines with J gene TRBJ1-2; D is unclear. Germline assignment: CDR1 MGHRA and CDR2 YSYEKL. With 1 base removed from V and 2 bases from J, the gap between germline ends came to 14 bases. The CDR3 length is 16 residues. Here the CDR3 DNA reads TGCGCCAGCAGCCAAGTTTTAAATGGGCCGAACTATGGCTACACCTTC. This encodes CASSQVLNGPNYGYTF.

CDR3 loop: CASGLVLSRTDPGEQYF. CDR3 in DNA: TGTGCTAGTGGTTTGGTACTCTCGAGGACAGATCCTGGCGAGCAGTACTTC. This sequence joins TRBV12-5 and TRBJ2-7; D may be TRBD1 (6 bases). Deletions cut 0 bases from V and 6 bases from J, with 21 bases between. Germline assignment: CDR1 LGHNT and CDR2 FRNRAP. This CDR3 comprises 17 residues. Supplemented by reference TRBV12-5 and TRBJ2-7, the full variable domain reads DARVTQTPRHKVTEMGQEVTMRCQPILGHNTVFWYRQTMMQGLELLAYFRNRAPLDDSGMPKDRFSAEMPDATLATLKIQPSEPRDSAVYFCASGLVLSRTDPGEQYFGPGTRLTVT.

This clone was observed once. CDR3 sequence reads: CASSEIDRDANIQYF. The CDR3 DNA sequence: TGTGCCAGCAGTGAGATCGACAGGGATGCAAACATTCAGTACTTC. The chain has TRBV2 and TRBJ2-4, with 7 bases identical to TRBD1. The CDR3 has 15 amino acids. Germline values: CDR1 SNHLY, CDR2 FYNNEI. J lost 6 bases, V lost 3 bases, and 8 bases had no gene match.

The J gene is TRBJ1-5, the V gene TRBV19; unclear D gene. The germline V gene has CDR1 LNHDA and CDR2 SQIVND (reference sequence). V lost 1 base to trimming and J lost 0 bases, with 13 bases between them. The length of the CDR3 is 17 residues. CDR3 loop: CASSIGGGRNSNQPQHF. The DNA of the CDR3 is TGTGCCAGTAGTATAGGAGGAGGTCGGAATAGCAATCAGCCCCAGCATTTT. Variable domain in full (rest from reference TRBV19 and TRBJ1-5): DGGITQSPKYLFRKEGQNVTLSCEQNLNHDAMYWYRQDPGQGLRLIYYSQIVNDFQKGDIAEGYSVSREKKESFPLTVTSAQKNPTAFYLCASSIGGGRNSNQPQHFGDGTRLSIL.

The rearrangement joins TRBV7-3 to TRBJ1-1, with D maybe TRBD1 (6 bases). The CDR3 contains 13 residues. Germline loops: CDR1 SGHTA, CDR2 FQGTGA. Trimming pared 3 bases from V and 5 bases from J, leaving 10 bases between. CDR3: CASSLDSRTEAFF. In nucleotides, the CDR3 is TGTGCCAGCAGCTTGGACAGCCGAACTGAAGCTTTCTTT. Complete variable domain (other parts from reference TRBV7-3 and TRBJ1-1): GAGVSQTPSNKVTEKGKYVELRCDPISGHTALYWYRQSLGQGPEFLIYFQGTGAADDSGLPNDRFFAVRPEGSVSTLKIQRTERGDSAVYLCASSLDSRTEAFFGQGTRLTVV.

The rearrangement joins TRBV6-5 to TRBJ2-3; 7 bases match TRBD2. V gave up 0 bases and J gave up 5 bases; unmatched junction bases: 5. This CDR3 region has 15 residues. Germline V gene sequence: CDR1 MNHEY, CDR2 SVGAGI. The CDR3 sequence: CASSYSRTSVDTQYF. DNA of the CDR3: TGTGCCAGCAGTTACTCGAGAACTAGCGTAGATACGCAGTATTTT.

This chain connects TRBV19 to TRBJ2-7, with 9 positions matching TRBD1. The CDR3 has 17 amino acids. Germline assignment: CDR1 LNHDA and CDR2 SQIVND (reference sequence). V lost 6 bases, J lost 3 bases, and 15 bases stayed unmatched. The CDR3 protein is CASSPDGMGQGNYEQYF. CDR3 DNA: TGTGCCAGTAGCCCAGACGGGATGGGACAGGGTAACTACGAGCAGTACTTC.

The rearrangement uses TRBV7-9 and TRBJ2-7, with D unresolved. CDR3 length equals 11 residues. Germline V lookup: CDR1 SEHNR, CDR2 FQNEAQ (reference sequence). Trimming stripped 5 bases from V and 2 bases from J, with 4 bases between. The CDR3 sequence: CASSSAYEQYF. DNA for the CDR3: TGTGCCAGCAGCAGCGCCTACGAGCAGTACTTC. The whole variable domain, filled in from reference TRBV7-9 and TRBJ2-7, reads DTGVSQNPRHKITKRGQNVTFRCDPISEHNRLYWYRQTLGQGPEFLTYFQNEAQLEKSRLLSDRFSAERPKGSFSTLEIQRTEQGDSAMYLCASSSAYEQYFGPGTRLTVT.

V and J are TRBV6-5 and TRBJ1-2, with 9 bases aligning to TRBD1. V was clipped by 10 bases and J by 3 bases; unmatched bases: 6. Per germline, CDR1 MNHEY and CDR2 SVGAGI. There are 13 residues in the CDR3. The CDR3 DNA reads TGTGCCACCCGGACAGGGGTGGACTATGGCTACACCTTC. This codes for CATRTGVDYGYTF.

This chain connects TRBV7-6 to TRBJ2-5; 9 bases line up with TRBD1. CDR1 and CDR2 from the germline V gene are SGHVS and FNYEAQ. CDR3 length equals 15 residues. Trimming removed 4 bases from V and 5 bases from J; junction bases left unmatched: 8. CDR3 residues: CASSSTGTGFETQYF. For the CDR3, the DNA is TGTGCCAGCAGCTCTACCGGGACAGGGTTTGAGACCCAGTACTTC.

This clone was picked up a small number of times. The chain carries TRBV5-4 and TRBJ2-3; 10 bases match TRBD2. CDR1 SGHNT and CDR2 YYREEE come from the germline V gene (reference sequence). The CDR3 spans 16 residues. The ends lost 0 bases at V and 1 base at J; junction bases unmatched: 2. The CDR3 nucleotides are TGTGCCAGCAGCTTGGTTGGGACTAGCGGCACAGATACGCAGTATTTT. It translates to CASSLVGTSGTDTQYF.

This sequence joins TRBV11-2 and TRBJ1-4; the D gene is possibly TRBD1 (5 bases). Trimming took 7 bases from V and 5 from J, leaving 8 bases between them. The CDR3 covers 12 residues. Germline values: CDR1 SGHAT, CDR2 FQNNGV. The DNA of the CDR3 is TGTGCCAGCAATAGGGGAAATGAAAAACTGTTTTTT. It translates to CASNRGNEKLFF.

This clone was seen a few times. The genes are TRBV2 and TRBJ1-2; 9 positions match TRBD1. Germline trimming cut 4 bases from V and 8 bases from J; bases unmatched to any gene: 5. The CDR3 extends over 13 amino acids. From germline, CDR1 is SNHLY and CDR2 FYNNEI. The CDR3 is CASSGTGVRGYTF. The DNA of the CDR3 is TGTGCCAGCAGTGGGACAGGGGTGAGAGGCTACACCTTC.